This T cell receptor beta chain was profiled in a study of T cells in women clearing cervical HPV infection. Cervical HPV DNA detected by MY09/MY11 PCR, typed by dot-blot. The junction had 3 bases not matched to a gene; V was cut back by 3 bases and J by 2 bases. Germline assignment: CDR1 LNHDA and CDR2 SQIVND (reference sequence). CDR3 length: 15 amino acids. Sequenced by immunoSEQ multiplex PCR; TCRdb stores in-frame clones only, minus some. The table for this sample gives fewer than 25,000 clones. With respect to this clone: The read ends 3 residues shy of where the CDR3 ends; the end is completed using the germline J gene.

The sample consisted of blood buffy coat. This receptor was obtained from a woman between 18 and 75 years old with a cervical HPV16 infection that either progressed to CIN3+ or cleared (not recorded which). This chain links TRBV19 with TRBJ1-5, with 8 positions matching TRBD1. The CDR3 is CASSISTGGNQPQHF. Partial CDR3 DNA: TGTGCCAGTAGTATTTCGACAGGGGGCAATCAGCCC.